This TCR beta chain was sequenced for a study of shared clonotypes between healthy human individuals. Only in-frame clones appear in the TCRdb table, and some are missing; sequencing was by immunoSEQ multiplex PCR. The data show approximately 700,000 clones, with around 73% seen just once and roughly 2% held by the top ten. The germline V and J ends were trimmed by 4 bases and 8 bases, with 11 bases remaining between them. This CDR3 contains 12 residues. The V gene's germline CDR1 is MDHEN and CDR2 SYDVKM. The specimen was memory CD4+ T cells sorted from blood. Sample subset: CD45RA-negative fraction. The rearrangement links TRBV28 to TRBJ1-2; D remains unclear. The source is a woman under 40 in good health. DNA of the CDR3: TGTGCCAGCAGTTCGGCCGTCTGGGGCTACACCTTC. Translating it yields CASSSAVWGYTF.